The T cell receptor (beta chain) under discussion was sequenced for a study of T cells after yellow fever vaccination. This clonotype was detected only once. Its antigen is unidentified. As TCR cDNA was made by 5'RACE template switching, a universal primer site and UMIs were added. TCRdb independently ran MiXCR on the 5' RACE reads; one entry per CDR3 protein. Among under 550,000 distinct CDR3 sequences listed, roughly 22% were seen once. Trimming took 1 base from V and 3 from J; bases not matched to a gene: 2. Germline CDR1 is DFQATT and CDR2 is SNEGSKA (reference sequence). The CDR3 has 14 residues. Whole-study findings and limits: Abundant clonotypes from the bulk population could get into FACS-sorted repertoires as contaminants. Although most clonotypes did not, a small share appeared in both CD4 and CD8 compartments. At around 96% for CD4 and 88% for CD8, most primary-vaccination clones showed up again after the booster.

Sequencing was performed on PBMCs, taken roughly 20 days after the first yellow fever vaccination. This chain uses TRBV20-1 with TRBJ2-7, with 11 bases lining up with TRBD2. This clonotype was sampled from a young man who received the YFV17D yellow fever vaccine. CDR3 coding DNA: TGCAGTGCTAGAGGGACTAGCGGGCACTACGAGCAGTACTTC. It specifies CSARGTSGHYEQYF.